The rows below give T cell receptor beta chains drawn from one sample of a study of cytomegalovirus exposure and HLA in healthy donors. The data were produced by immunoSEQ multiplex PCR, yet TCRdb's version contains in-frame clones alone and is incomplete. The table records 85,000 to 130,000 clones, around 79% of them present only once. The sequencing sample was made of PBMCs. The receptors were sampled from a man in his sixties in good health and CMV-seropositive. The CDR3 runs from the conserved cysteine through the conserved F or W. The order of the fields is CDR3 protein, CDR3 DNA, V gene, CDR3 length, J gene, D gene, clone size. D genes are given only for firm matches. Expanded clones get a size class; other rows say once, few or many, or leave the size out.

cdr3_aa: CASSIRLAGGDFQYF
cdr3_nt: TGTGCCAGCAGTATTAGACTAGCGGGGGGGGATTTCCAGTACTTC
v_call: TRBV5-4
cdr3_length: 15
j_call: TRBJ2-5
d_call: TRBD2
clone_size: -

cdr3_aa: CASSPFGTGFANTGELFF
cdr3_nt: TGTGCCAGCTCACCCTTTGGGACAGGGTTCGCGAACACCGGGGAGCTGTTTTTT
v_call: TRBV18
cdr3_length: 18
j_call: TRBJ2-2
d_call: TRBD1
clone_size: -

cdr3_aa: CASSYSVASTDTQYF
cdr3_nt: TGTGCCAGCAGTTACTCGGTGGCTAGCACAGATACGCAGTATTTT
v_call: TRBV6-6
cdr3_length: 15
j_call: TRBJ2-3
d_call: -
clone_size: -

cdr3_aa: CASSKWGGRNEKLFF
cdr3_nt: TGTGCCAGTAGTAAGTGGGGAGGGAGAAATGAAAAACTGTTTTTT
v_call: TRBV19
cdr3_length: 15
j_call: TRBJ1-4
d_call: -
clone_size: few

cdr3_aa: CASSLGLTNEKLFF
cdr3_nt: TGTGCCAGCAGCTTAGGCCTAACTAATGAAAAACTGTTTTTT
v_call: TRBV13
cdr3_length: 14
j_call: TRBJ1-4
d_call: -
clone_size: -

cdr3_aa: CSVHGGDGTDTQYF
cdr3_nt: TGCAGTGTACACGGGGGGGATGGCACAGATACGCAGTATTTT
v_call: TRBV29-1
cdr3_length: 14
j_call: TRBJ2-3
d_call: TRBD2
clone_size: -

cdr3_aa: CASSRRGVSGANVLTF
cdr3_nt: TGTGCCAGCAGCCGCCGGGGGGTCTCTGGGGCCAACGTCCTGACTTTC
v_call: TRBV5-6
cdr3_length: 16
j_call: TRBJ2-6
d_call: TRBD2
clone_size: -

cdr3_aa: CASSSPQEGGKQFF
cdr3_nt: TGTGCCAGCAGTTCCCCGCAGGAGGGGGGGAAGCAGTTCTTC
v_call: TRBV6-6
cdr3_length: 14
j_call: TRBJ2-1
d_call: -
clone_size: few

cdr3_aa: CASSVATSGSYEQYF
cdr3_nt: TGTGCCAGCAGCGTAGCGACTAGCGGTTCCTACGAGCAGTACTTC
v_call: TRBV9
cdr3_length: 15
j_call: TRBJ2-7
d_call: TRBD2
clone_size: once

cdr3_aa: CASSKTGRGVYEQYF
cdr3_nt: TGTGCCAGCAGTAAGACCGGGCGGGGAGTCTACGAGCAGTACTTC
v_call: TRBV27
cdr3_length: 15
j_call: TRBJ2-7
d_call: -
clone_size: -

cdr3_aa: CASSPRTGGKNEQYF
cdr3_nt: TGTGCCAGCTCACCTAGGACGGGGGGCAAGAACGAGCAGTACTTC
v_call: TRBV18
cdr3_length: 15
j_call: TRBJ2-7
d_call: -
clone_size: -

cdr3_aa: CASSPREGSIKLAGELFF
cdr3_nt: TGTGCCAGCTCACCACGAGAGGGCAGTATTAAACTGGCCGGGGAGCTGTTTTTT
v_call: TRBV18
cdr3_length: 18
j_call: TRBJ2-2
d_call: -
clone_size: -

cdr3_aa: CASSPLSRGGTGELFF
cdr3_nt: TGCGCCAGCAGCCCCTTATCGAGGGGGGGAACCGGGGAGCTGTTTTTT
v_call: TRBV5-1
cdr3_length: 16
j_call: TRBJ2-2
d_call: -
clone_size: -

cdr3_aa: CASSKEGGTGLGYTF
cdr3_nt: TGTGCCAGCAGCAAAGAAGGGGGGACAGGGCTGGGCTACACCTTC
v_call: TRBV21-1
cdr3_length: 15
j_call: TRBJ1-2
d_call: -
clone_size: -

cdr3_aa: CASSINPGNYGYTF
cdr3_nt: TGTGCCAGTAGTATCAATCCAGGGAACTATGGCTACACCTTC
v_call: TRBV19
cdr3_length: 14
j_call: TRBJ1-2
d_call: -
clone_size: -

cdr3_aa: CASSLRSAGSAGGYTF
cdr3_nt: TGTGCCAGCAGTTTAAGGTCGGCAGGGTCGGCCGGGGGCTACACCTTC
v_call: TRBV27
cdr3_length: 16
j_call: TRBJ1-2
d_call: -
clone_size: -

cdr3_aa: CASSSPTGVYEQYF
cdr3_nt: TGTGCCAGCAGTTCCCCGACAGGGGTCTACGAGCAGTACTTC
v_call: TRBV28
cdr3_length: 14
j_call: TRBJ2-7
d_call: TRBD1
clone_size: -

cdr3_aa: CASSLTDYEQYF
cdr3_nt: TGTGCCAGCAGCCTGACAGACTACGAGCAGTACTTC
v_call: TRBV14
cdr3_length: 12
j_call: TRBJ2-7
d_call: -
clone_size: -

cdr3_aa: CASSVGRGPYEQYF
cdr3_nt: TGTGCCAGCAGCGTAGGGAGGGGGCCCTACGAGCAGTACTTC
v_call: TRBV9
cdr3_length: 14
j_call: TRBJ2-7
d_call: -
clone_size: -

cdr3_aa: CASSLGGKEQYF
cdr3_nt: TGTGCCAGCAGCTTGGGGGGTAAGGAGCAGTACTTC
v_call: TRBV7-9
cdr3_length: 12
j_call: TRBJ2-7
d_call: -
clone_size: -

cdr3_aa: CASSRVDTGELFF
cdr3_nt: TGCGCCAGCAGCCGGGTGGACACCGGGGAGCTGTTTTTT
v_call: TRBV5-1
cdr3_length: 13
j_call: TRBJ2-2
d_call: -
clone_size: -

cdr3_aa: CASGGGQGAETQYF
cdr3_nt: TGCGCCAGCGGGGGGGGACAGGGGGCTGAGACCCAGTACTTC
v_call: TRBV5-1
cdr3_length: 14
j_call: TRBJ2-5
d_call: TRBD1
clone_size: -

cdr3_aa: CASSSGGGGEQYF
cdr3_nt: TGTGCCAGCAGCTCCGGGGGTGGGGGCGAGCAGTACTTC
v_call: TRBV13
cdr3_length: 13
j_call: TRBJ2-7
d_call: -
clone_size: -

cdr3_aa: CASSPRGQGANEQYF
cdr3_nt: TGCGCCAGCAGCCCCCGGGGACAGGGGGCTAACGAGCAGTACTTC
v_call: TRBV5-1
cdr3_length: 15
j_call: TRBJ2-7
d_call: TRBD1
clone_size: -

cdr3_aa: CASSSPGFYGYTF
cdr3_nt: TGCGCCAGCAGCTCCCCAGGGTTCTATGGCTACACCTTC
v_call: TRBV4-1
cdr3_length: 13
j_call: TRBJ1-2
d_call: -
clone_size: -

cdr3_aa: CASSESGMGADTQYF
cdr3_nt: TGCGCCAGCAGTGAGAGCGGGATGGGGGCAGATACGCAGTATTTT
v_call: TRBV10-1
cdr3_length: 15
j_call: TRBJ2-3
d_call: TRBD2
clone_size: -

cdr3_aa: CATSPHGGREAFF
cdr3_nt: TGTGCCACCAGCCCCCATGGAGGACGGGAAGCTTTCTTT
v_call: TRBV15
cdr3_length: 13
j_call: TRBJ1-1
d_call: -
clone_size: -

cdr3_aa: CASSVGGQPYEQYF
cdr3_nt: TGTGCCAGCAGCGTAGGGGGACAACCCTACGAGCAGTACTTC
v_call: TRBV9
cdr3_length: 14
j_call: TRBJ2-7
d_call: -
clone_size: once

cdr3_aa: CASSFDGGVDNEQFF
cdr3_nt: TGTGCCAGCAGCTTTGACGGGGGGGTAGACAATGAGCAGTTCTTC
v_call: TRBV5-6
cdr3_length: 15
j_call: TRBJ2-1
d_call: TRBD2
clone_size: few

cdr3_aa: CASSLAGVTNEKLFF
cdr3_nt: TGCGCCAGCAGCTTGGCCGGGGTTACTAATGAAAAACTGTTTTTT
v_call: TRBV5-1
cdr3_length: 15
j_call: TRBJ1-4
d_call: -
clone_size: -

cdr3_aa: CSAQEVGAYGYTF
cdr3_nt: TGCAGCGCCCAAGAGGTGGGGGCCTATGGCTACACCTTC
v_call: TRBV29-1
cdr3_length: 13
j_call: TRBJ1-2
d_call: -
clone_size: -

cdr3_aa: CASSPGDRRRISPLHF
cdr3_nt: TGTGCCAGCAGCCCCGGGGACAGGCGGAGGATTTCACCCCTCCACTTT
v_call: TRBV21-1
cdr3_length: 16
j_call: TRBJ1-6
d_call: -
clone_size: once